This T cell receptor (beta chain) was recorded in a study of cytomegalovirus exposure and HLA in healthy donors. Study-wide points: Later findings reportedly placed an Asian-associated ancestry cluster below the approximately 630-donor mean for N-insertions.

The PCR ran on 60 Vbeta and 13 Jbeta primers. Sequenced by immunoSEQ multiplex PCR; TCRdb stores in-frame clones only, minus some. The table lists 110,000 to 150,000 clones, around a tenth of them singletons. The CDR3 runs to 14 residues. With V trimmed by 5 bases and J by 6 bases, 8 bases remained unmatched. Germline assignment: CDR1 SGDLS and CDR2 YYNGEE. For this clone: The antigen is undetermined.

This sequence joins TRBV9 and TRBJ1-5; TRBD1 matches 7 bases. Sequencing was carried out using PBMCs. This clonotype was obtained from a man aged 50-60 years in good health and CMV-seronegative. CDR3 protein: CASSQGQESQPQHF. The CDR3 DNA is TGTGCCAGCAGTCAAGGACAGGAAAGTCAGCCCCAGCATTTT.